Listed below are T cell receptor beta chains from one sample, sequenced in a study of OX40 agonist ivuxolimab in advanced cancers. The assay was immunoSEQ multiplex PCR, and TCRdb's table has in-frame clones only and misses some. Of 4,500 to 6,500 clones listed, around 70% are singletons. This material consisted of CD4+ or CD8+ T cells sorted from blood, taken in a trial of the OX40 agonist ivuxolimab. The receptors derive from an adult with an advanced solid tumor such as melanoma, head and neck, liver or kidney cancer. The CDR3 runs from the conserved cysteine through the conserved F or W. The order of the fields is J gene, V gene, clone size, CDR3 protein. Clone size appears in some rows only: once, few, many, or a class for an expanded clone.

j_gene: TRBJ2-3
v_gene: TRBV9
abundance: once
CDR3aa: CASSMVSGGADTQYF

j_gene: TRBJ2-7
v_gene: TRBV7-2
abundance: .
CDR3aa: CASSLQGASEQYF

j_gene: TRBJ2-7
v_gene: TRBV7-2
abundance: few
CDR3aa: CASSQQRTATYEQYF

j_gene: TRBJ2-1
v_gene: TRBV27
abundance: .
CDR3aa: CASSLWAGSYNEQFF

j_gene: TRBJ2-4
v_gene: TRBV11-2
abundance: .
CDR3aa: CASSPPRDISYF

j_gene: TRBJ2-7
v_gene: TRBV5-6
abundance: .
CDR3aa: CASSPGTGAYEQYF

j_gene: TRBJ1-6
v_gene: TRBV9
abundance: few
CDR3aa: CASSKGTGGRSPLHF

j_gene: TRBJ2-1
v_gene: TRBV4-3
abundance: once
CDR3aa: CASSQFRLAGLNEQFF

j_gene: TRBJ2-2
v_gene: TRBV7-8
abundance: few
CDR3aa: CASSVVGAGELFF

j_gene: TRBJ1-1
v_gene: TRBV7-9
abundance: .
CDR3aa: CASSRVTREGTEAFF

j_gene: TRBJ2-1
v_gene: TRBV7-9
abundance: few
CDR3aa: CASRTRAGEQFF